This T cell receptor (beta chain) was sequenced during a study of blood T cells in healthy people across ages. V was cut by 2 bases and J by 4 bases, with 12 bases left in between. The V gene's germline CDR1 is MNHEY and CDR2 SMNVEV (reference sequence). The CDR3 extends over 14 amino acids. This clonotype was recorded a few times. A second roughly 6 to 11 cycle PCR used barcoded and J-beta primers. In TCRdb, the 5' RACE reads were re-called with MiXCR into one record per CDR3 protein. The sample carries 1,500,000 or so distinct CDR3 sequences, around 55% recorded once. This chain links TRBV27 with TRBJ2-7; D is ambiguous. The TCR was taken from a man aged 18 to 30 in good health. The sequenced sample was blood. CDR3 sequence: CASSLKAIMYEQYF. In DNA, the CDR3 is TGTGCCAGCAGTTTAAAGGCAATCATGTACGAGCAGTACTTC.